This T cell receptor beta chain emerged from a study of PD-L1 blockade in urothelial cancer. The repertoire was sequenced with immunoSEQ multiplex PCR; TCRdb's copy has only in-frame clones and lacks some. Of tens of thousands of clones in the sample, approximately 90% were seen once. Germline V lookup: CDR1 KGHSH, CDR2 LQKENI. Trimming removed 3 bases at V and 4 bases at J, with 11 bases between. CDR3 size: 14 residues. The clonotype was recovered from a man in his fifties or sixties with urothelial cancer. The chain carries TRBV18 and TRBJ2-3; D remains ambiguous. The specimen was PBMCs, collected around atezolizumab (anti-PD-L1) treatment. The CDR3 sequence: CASSPANTPDTQYF. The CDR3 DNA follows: TGTGCCAGCTCACCCGCTAATACCCCAGATACGCAGTATTTT.